This T cell receptor beta chain was sequenced during a study of T cells in Graves' hyperthyroidism and ophthalmopathy (dated by TCRdb to between 2019 and 2020). In the study overall: Peripheral blood samples were taken at the time of initial diagnosis, prior to any treatment. A discovery cohort of around 98 patients, about 40 with Graves' ophthalmopathy and roughly 59 with stable Graves' hyperthyroidism, was used to find distinguishing TCR V-J signatures. Prospective prediction of ophthalmopathy was tested in an independent validation cohort consisting of about 19 hyperthyroidism patients and over 15 patients who later progressed to ophthalmopathy. For training and testing, the 80 to 100 patients in the discovery cohort were randomly divided in a 7:3 ratio. In roughly six Graves' hyperthyroidism patients, the study also compared T-cell repertoires from thyroid tissue with T-cell repertoires from blood. After sampling, hyperthyroidism patients received methimazole starting at 30 mg daily, and ophthalmopathy patients received high-dose intravenous methylprednisolone. The paper reports TCR Vbeta CDR3 sequencing of some 140 peripheral blood samples: around 45 ophthalmopathy, fewer than 80 hyperthyroidism and approximately 17 progressor patients. Summary of the overall study and its limitations: In validation, the model predicted progression to ophthalmopathy with just under 71% sensitivity and approximately 74% specificity, a median of approximately 6.7 months before onset. In cross-validation, a model built on a 13 V-J signature told ophthalmopathy apart from stable hyperthyroidism with approximately 90% sensitivity and 81% to 82% specificity, and in testing the same model reached 80%/75%. Most expanded thyroid clonotypes (frequency above 0.001) were also detected in blood, a finding suggesting that blood repertoires may reflect thyroid immune responses. Sample size was not statistically predetermined, and investigators were not blinded to group allocation.

A few counts support this clonotype. Its antigen is unknown. No base qualities exist here, and no much larger clone lies one base off it. The TCR beta CDR3 regions were amplified from RNA transcripts. For the first round of RT-PCR on the TCR CDR3, the HTBI primer set was used together with the Qiagen OneStep RT-PCR kit. The libraries were constructed in a second round of multiplex PCR and then size-selected and purified. Libraries were sequenced paired-end with 100 bp reads on an Illumina HiSeq2000. The source study handled its data this way. SOAPnuke was used to process the raw data, with reads discarded if the reads contained adapters or uncalled bases, had a mean Phred below 15, or lacked an exact constant-primer or identifier match. COPE v1.2.5 was used to merge high-quality paired reads, and clonotypes were defined as unique nucleotide sequences. MiTCR v1.1 was used to align clonotypes to the IMGT TRBV, TRBD and TRBJ reference segments. The analysis was restricted to V-J combinations with a frequency above 0.0001, which together covered just over 99% of the repertoires. The TCS score was defined as the ratio of F50 (clonal expansion) to E x V (chaos), calculated using BLOSUM62-based TCRdist between CDR3 peptides within each V-J. Welch's t-statistics and random forest reduced 500 to 550 V-J features to some 14, which were used in a naive Bayes classifier (R e1071). The public reads were run again by TCRdb, first through fastp at Q25 and then through MiXCR, and only productive beta chains were kept. Rows with one shared CDR3 protein collapse into an entry with the most common genes and DNA. TCRdb's processing, not the authors' own work, is the source of the V and J calls. The sample includes hundreds of thousands of distinct CDR3 sequences, with 11% to 15% observed a single time. 10% of the sample is in the top ten clones.

A patient counted as having stable Graves' hyperthyroidism if no progression to ophthalmopathy occurred over 18 months of follow-up. The hyperthyroidism patients were between 18 and 65 years old and newly diagnosed, with a disease duration of less than 2 months. Exclusion was applied to patients with uncontrolled infections, other autoimmune diseases, pregnancy or lactation. Diagnoses were established on the basis of clinical symptoms, serum thyroxine and TRAb, thyroid ultrasound, and orbital computed tomography. PBMCs were separated from roughly 10 ml of fresh peripheral blood using Ficoll-Paque density gradient centrifugation. Trizol reagent was used to extract total RNA, and RNA quality was then checked on an Agilent 2100 Bioanalyzer. The CDR3 runs 14 amino acids, cysteine and phenylalanine included. The entry retains the CDR3 DNA only, 42 bases that are in frame from base 1. Reading the germline V gene gives CDR1 MNHEY and CDR2 SVGEGT. The V end gives up 5 bases and the J end 6 bases, leaving 6 bases in the junction not matched to a gene.

The V gene is TRBV6-2 or TRBV6-3 and the J gene is TRBJ1-5, and 8 junction bases match TRBD1. The sequencing sample was made of blood. The source of this sequence is a woman aged 18-29 years with Graves' hyperthyroidism. CDR3 protein: CASSRDRRPQPQHF. In nucleotide form, the sequence is TGTGCCAGCAGTAGGGACAGGAGGCCTCAGCCCCAGCATTTT.